The rows below give T cell receptor beta chains drawn from one sample of a study of blood T cells in healthy people across ages. A single record per CDR3 protein comes from TCRdb applying MiXCR to the 5' RACE reads. The table lists roughly 720,000 distinct CDR3 sequences, approximately 55% of them singletons. Sequencing input: blood. The receptors here all came from a man older than 75 in good health. Both conserved end residues are part of each CDR3. A D gene is named only where the DNA matches it firmly. Clone size, where shown, is once, few, many, or a class for clones that have expanded.

j_call: TRBJ1-1
clone_size: NA
v_call: TRBV28
d_call: TRBD1
cdr3_nt: TGTGCCATCCAGGGGGGGCCAAACACTGAAGCTTTCTTT
cdr3_aa: CAIQGGPNTEAFF

j_call: TRBJ2-1
clone_size: few
v_call: TRBV25-1
d_call: TRBD2
cdr3_nt: TGTGCCAGCAGTCGACTAGCGGGAGAAGGGTCCTACAATGAGCAGTTCTTC
cdr3_aa: CASSRLAGEGSYNEQFF

j_call: TRBJ2-7
clone_size: few
v_call: TRBV6-6
d_call: NA
cdr3_nt: TGTGCCAGCAGTTACAGGGATGGGCCCTACGAGCAGTACTTC
cdr3_aa: CASSYRDGPYEQYF

j_call: TRBJ1-4
clone_size: NA
v_call: TRBV2
d_call: NA
cdr3_nt: TGTGCCAGCAGCGCCGTTCCCATCACAACTAATGAAAAACTGTTTTTT
cdr3_aa: CASSAVPITTNEKLFF

j_call: TRBJ2-4
clone_size: NA
v_call: TRBV12-3/TRBV12-4
d_call: TRBD1
cdr3_nt: TGTGCCAGCAGTCTTGGGCAGGGGGTTCAGTACTTC
cdr3_aa: CASSLGQGVQYF

j_call: TRBJ2-4
clone_size: NA
v_call: TRBV4-1
d_call: NA
cdr3_nt: TGCGCCAGCAGCCAAGGACTCCAGGGGGGAGCCAAAAACATTCAGTACTTC
cdr3_aa: CASSQGLQGGAKNIQYF

j_call: TRBJ1-2
clone_size: NA
v_call: TRBV5-5
d_call: TRBD1
cdr3_nt: TGTGCCAGCAGCGAGGACAGGGATGGGAATGGCTACACCTTC
cdr3_aa: CASSEDRDGNGYTF

j_call: TRBJ2-7
clone_size: NA
v_call: TRBV3-1
d_call: TRBD2
cdr3_nt: TGTGCCAGCAGACAAAGCGGGAGCGTAGGCGAGCAGTACTTC
cdr3_aa: CASRQSGSVGEQYF

j_call: TRBJ1-2
clone_size: few
v_call: TRBV14
d_call: NA
cdr3_nt: TGTGCCAGCAGCCAATCCCGGCGGGGCTACACCTTC
cdr3_aa: CASSQSRRGYTF

j_call: TRBJ2-5
clone_size: NA
v_call: TRBV10-3
d_call: NA
cdr3_nt: TGTGCCATCAGAGGCAGGGAGTCATTTGAGACCCAGTACTTC
cdr3_aa: CAIRGRESFETQYF

j_call: TRBJ1-2
clone_size: few
v_call: TRBV28
d_call: NA
cdr3_nt: TGTGCCAGCAGCTCGTCGACGGGGCCCGGGGGCTACACCTTC
cdr3_aa: CASSSSTGPGGYTF

j_call: TRBJ2-1
clone_size: NA
v_call: TRBV20-1
d_call: TRBD2
cdr3_nt: TGCAGTGCTAGCCCCACTAGCGGTAGCTACAATGAGCAGTTCTTC
cdr3_aa: CSASPTSGSYNEQFF

j_call: TRBJ2-1
clone_size: NA
v_call: TRBV10-3
d_call: NA
cdr3_nt: TGTGCCGCACGGGTCTACAATGAGCAGTTCTTC
cdr3_aa: CAARVYNEQFF

j_call: TRBJ1-2
clone_size: few
v_call: TRBV14
d_call: TRBD1
cdr3_nt: TGTGCCAGCAGCCCACATACAGGGGGTGGCTACACCTTC
cdr3_aa: CASSPHTGGGYTF

j_call: TRBJ2-7
clone_size: NA
v_call: TRBV30
d_call: TRBD1
cdr3_nt: TGTGCCTGGAGTGGGGACAGGGATTCCTACGAGCAGTACTTC
cdr3_aa: CAWSGDRDSYEQYF

j_call: TRBJ2-5
clone_size: NA
v_call: TRBV11-2
d_call: NA
cdr3_nt: TGTGCCAGCAGCTTAGCCGTGGGCTTGTACCAAGAGACCCAGTACTTC
cdr3_aa: CASSLAVGLYQETQYF

j_call: TRBJ2-5
clone_size: NA
v_call: TRBV7-2
d_call: TRBD2
cdr3_nt: TGTGCCAGCAGCTTGATTAGCGGGGGGAGGTACAATGAGCAGTACTTC
cdr3_aa: CASSLISGGRYNEQYF

j_call: TRBJ2-1
clone_size: NA
v_call: TRBV28
d_call: TRBD1
cdr3_nt: TGTGCCAGCAGCCCTCTGGGACAGCAGTACAATGAGCAGTTCTTC
cdr3_aa: CASSPLGQQYNEQFF